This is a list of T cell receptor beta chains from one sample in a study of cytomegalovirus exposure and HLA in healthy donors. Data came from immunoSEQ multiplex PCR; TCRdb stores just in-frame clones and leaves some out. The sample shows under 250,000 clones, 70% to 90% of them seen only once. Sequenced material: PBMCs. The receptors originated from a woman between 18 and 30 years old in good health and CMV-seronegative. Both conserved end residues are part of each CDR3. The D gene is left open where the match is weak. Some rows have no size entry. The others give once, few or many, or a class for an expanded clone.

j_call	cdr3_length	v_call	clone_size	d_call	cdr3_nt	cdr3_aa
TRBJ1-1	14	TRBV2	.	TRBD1	TGTGCCAGCAGTGAAAATCAGGGGGGGACTGAAGCTTTCTTT	CASSENQGGTEAFF
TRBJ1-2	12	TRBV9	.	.	TGTGCCAGCAGCACCACAGGGTATGCCTACACCTTC	CASSTTGYAYTF
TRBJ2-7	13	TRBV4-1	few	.	TGCGCCAGCAGCCAAGGGTTCTCCTACGAGCAGTACTTC	CASSQGFSYEQYF
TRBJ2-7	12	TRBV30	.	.	TGTGCCTGGAAACGCAGTTCCTACGAGCAGTACTTC	CAWKRSSYEQYF
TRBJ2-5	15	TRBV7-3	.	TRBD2	TGTGCCAGCAGCTTCCTAGCGGGGGCACAAGAGACCCAGTACTTC	CASSFLAGAQETQYF
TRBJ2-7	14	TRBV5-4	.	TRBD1	TGTGCCAGCAGCTGGATGGACAGGGGCAACGAGCAGTACTTC	CASSWMDRGNEQYF
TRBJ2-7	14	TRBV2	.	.	TGTGCCAGCAGTGAAGGGTGGAGCTCCTACGAGCAGTACTTC	CASSEGWSSYEQYF
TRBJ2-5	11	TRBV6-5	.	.	TGTGCCAGCAGTTACCAAGAGACCCAGTACTTC	CASSYQETQYF
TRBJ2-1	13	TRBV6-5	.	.	TGTGCCAGCGGGCGAGGACAGCGGCTGGAGCAGTTCTTC	CASGRGQRLEQFF
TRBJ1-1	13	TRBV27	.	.	TGTGCCAGCAGCGGCGGGGCGGGCACTGAAGCTTTCTTT	CASSGGAGTEAFF
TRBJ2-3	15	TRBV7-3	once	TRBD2	TGTGCCAGCAGCAGTAGCGGGAGGGCCCTCGATACGCAGTATTTT	CASSSSGRALDTQYF
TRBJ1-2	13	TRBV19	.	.	TGTGCCAGTAGTATAGGGGGGGTCGATGGCTACACCTTC	CASSIGGVDGYTF
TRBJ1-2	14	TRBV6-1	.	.	TGTGCCAGCAGTGAATTCGGGCAAACGGGTGGCTACACCTTC	CASSEFGQTGGYTF
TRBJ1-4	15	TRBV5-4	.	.	TGTGCCAGCAGCTCCCACAGGGAAGGAGGCGAAAAACTGTTTTTT	CASSSHREGGEKLFF
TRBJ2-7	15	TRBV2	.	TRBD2	TGTGCCAGCAGGGGGACTAGCGGGAGGTCCTACGAGCAGTACTTC	CASRGTSGRSYEQYF
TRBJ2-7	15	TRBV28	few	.	TGTGCCAGCAGCAAAACGACAGGTTTACCTCGCGGGCAGTACTTC	CASSKTTGLPRGQYF
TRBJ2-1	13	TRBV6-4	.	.	TGTGCCAGCAGTGAAAGGGAGTCGGGTGAGCAGTTCTTC	CASSERESGEQFF
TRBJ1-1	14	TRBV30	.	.	TGTGCCTGGAGTCGAGGACCGTTGAACACTGAAGCTTTCTTT	CAWSRGPLNTEAFF
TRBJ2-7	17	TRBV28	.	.	TGTGCCAGCAGTTTAGAGGGGGGGGTGGTGGGTTTCTACGAGCAGTACTTC	CASSLEGGVVGFYEQYF
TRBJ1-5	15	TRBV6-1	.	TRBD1	TGTGCCAGCAGTCTGACAGGGGGTATCAATCAGCCCCAGCATTTT	CASSLTGGINQPQHF
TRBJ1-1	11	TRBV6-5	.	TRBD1	TGTGCCAGCAGCAGGACAGGGGAAGCTTTCTTT	CASSRTGEAFF
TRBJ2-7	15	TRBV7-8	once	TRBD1	TGTGCCAGCAGCCAACGACAGGGCACGCTGGACGAGCAGTACTTC	CASSQRQGTLDEQYF
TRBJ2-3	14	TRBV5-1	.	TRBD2	TGCGCCAGCGGACGGACTAGCGGTACAGATACGCAGTATTTT	CASGRTSGTDTQYF
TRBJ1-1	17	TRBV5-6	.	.	TGTGCCAGCAGCTTGAGGTTTTCTGGGACGAAGAACACTGAAGCTTTCTTT	CASSLRFSGTKNTEAFF
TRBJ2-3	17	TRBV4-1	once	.	TGCGCCAGCAGCCAAGATCCCGTGGGGGCCAGCACAGATACGCAGTATTTT	CASSQDPVGASTDTQYF
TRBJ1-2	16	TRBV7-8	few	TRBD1	TGTGCCAGCAGCTTAGAGTGGGGACAGGGGAACTATGGCTACACCTTC	CASSLEWGQGNYGYTF
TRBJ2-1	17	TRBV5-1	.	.	TGCGCCAGCAGCAGGAGGGCAGGCCCTCCCAACTACAATGAGCAGTTCTTC	CASSRRAGPPNYNEQFF
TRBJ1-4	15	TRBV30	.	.	TGTGCCTGGGGTCCGGAGTTGGTCACTAATGAAAAACTGTTTTTT	CAWGPELVTNEKLFF
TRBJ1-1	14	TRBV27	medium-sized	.	TGTGCCAGCAGTTCTCTCATCCAGGGCACTGAAGCTTTCTTT	CASSSLIQGTEAFF
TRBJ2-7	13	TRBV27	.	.	TGTGCCAGCAGTTTATCCCGAGGGAGGGAGCAGTACTTC	CASSLSRGREQYF
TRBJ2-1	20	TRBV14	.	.	TGTGCCAGCAGCCAAGGGCACCCCTCTAGTGCGGGAAGACTTTACAATGAGCAGTTCTTC	CASSQGHPSSAGRLYNEQFF
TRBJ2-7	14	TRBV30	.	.	TGTGCCTGCCTAGCCGGGACCTGGAGCTACGAGCAGTACTTC	CACLAGTWSYEQYF
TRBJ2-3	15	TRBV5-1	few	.	TGCGCCAGCAGCTTGGAGCGGGTTAGCACAGATACGCAGTATTTT	CASSLERVSTDTQYF
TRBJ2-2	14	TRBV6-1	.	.	TGTGCCAGTCCCGGGTTCCTGAACACCGGGGAGCTGTTTTTT	CASPGFLNTGELFF
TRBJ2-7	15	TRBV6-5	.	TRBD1	TGTGCCAGCAGTCCACCGACAGGGGAGAGGAACGAGCAGTACTTC	CASSPPTGERNEQYF
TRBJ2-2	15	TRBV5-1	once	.	TGCGCCAGCAGCTTGGACCGACTAGACGGCGGGGAGCTGTTTTTT	CASSLDRLDGGELFF
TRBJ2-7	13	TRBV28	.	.	TGTGCCAGCAGTCTTAACAACAACCACGAGCAGTACTTC	CASSLNNNHEQYF
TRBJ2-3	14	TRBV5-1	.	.	TGCGCCAGCAGCTCCCCAGTTAGCACAGATACGCAGTATTTT	CASSSPVSTDTQYF
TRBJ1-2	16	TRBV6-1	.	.	TGTGCCAGCAGTGAAAGCAGCCAGGGGACCTTAGGGGGCTACACCTTC	CASSESSQGTLGGYTF
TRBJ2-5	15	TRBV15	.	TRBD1	TGTGCCACCAGCAGACCCGGACAGGGCCAAGAGACCCAGTACTTC	CATSRPGQGQETQYF
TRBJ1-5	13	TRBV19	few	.	TGTGCCAGTAGTACGCAAAGCAATCAGCCCCAGCATTTT	CASSTQSNQPQHF
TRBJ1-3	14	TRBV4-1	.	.	TGCGCCAGTAAGGGTCGAGAATCTGGAAACACCATATATTTT	CASKGRESGNTIYF
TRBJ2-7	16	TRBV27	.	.	TGTGCCAGCAGTTTATTGAGGCAGGGAGTCTCTTACGAGCAGTACTTC	CASSLLRQGVSYEQYF
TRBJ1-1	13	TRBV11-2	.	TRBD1	TGTGCCAGCAGCTTAGATGAGGGGGCGGTGGCTTTCTTT	CASSLDEGAVAFF
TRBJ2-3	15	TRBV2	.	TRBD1	TGTGCCAGCAGTGAGAATGGACAGGGCACAGATACGCAGTATTTT	CASSENGQGTDTQYF
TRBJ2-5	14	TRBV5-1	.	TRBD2	TGCGCCAGCAGCTTGAGCGGGAGCTCTGAGACCCAGTACTTC	CASSLSGSSETQYF
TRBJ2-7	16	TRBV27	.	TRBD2	TGTGCCAGCAGTTACGGGACTAGCGGAAGCTCCTACGAGCAGTACTTC	CASSYGTSGSSYEQYF
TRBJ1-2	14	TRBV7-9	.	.	TGTGCCAGCAGCTTAGGATCCTCCTTCGTCCGCTACACCTTC	CASSLGSSFVRYTF
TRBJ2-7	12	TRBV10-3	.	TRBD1	TGTGCCATCAGAGAGACAGGGACCGAGCAGTACTTC	CAIRETGTEQYF
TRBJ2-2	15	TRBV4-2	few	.	TGTGCCAGCAGCCCCGGGATACTGAACACCGGGGAGCTGTTTTTT	CASSPGILNTGELFF
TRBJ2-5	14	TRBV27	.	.	TGTGCCAGCAGTTTACAGGGTTCGGGCGAGACCCAGTACTTC	CASSLQGSGETQYF
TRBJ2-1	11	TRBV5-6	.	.	TGTGCCAGCAGCTTGAACAATGAGCAGTTCTTC	CASSLNNEQFF
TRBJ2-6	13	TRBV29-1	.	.	TGCAGCGTTGTGTCCCCCGGGGCCAACGTCCTGACTTTC	CSVVSPGANVLTF
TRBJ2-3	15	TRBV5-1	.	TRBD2	TGCGCCAGCAGCGGCGCGGGAGGGCCCGGAGATACGCAGTATTTT	CASSGAGGPGDTQYF
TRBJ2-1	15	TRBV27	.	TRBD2	TGTGCCAGCAGTGCCCGGCTAGCGGAGGGCAATGAGCAGTTCTTC	CASSARLAEGNEQFF
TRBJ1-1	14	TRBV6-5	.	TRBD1	TGTGCCAGCAGTTTTGGACAGGGCAACACTGAAGCTTTCTTT	CASSFGQGNTEAFF
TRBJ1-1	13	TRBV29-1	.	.	TGCAGCGTTGAGCGGACAGCTAACACTGAAGCTTTCTTT	CSVERTANTEAFF
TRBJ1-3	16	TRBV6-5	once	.	TGTGCCAGCAGTTACGACGGAGCCCTAGGGGGAAACACCATATATTTT	CASSYDGALGGNTIYF
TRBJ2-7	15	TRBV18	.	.	TGTGCCAGCTCACCCTCACCTGACAGTCCCTACGAGCAGTACTTC	CASSPSPDSPYEQYF